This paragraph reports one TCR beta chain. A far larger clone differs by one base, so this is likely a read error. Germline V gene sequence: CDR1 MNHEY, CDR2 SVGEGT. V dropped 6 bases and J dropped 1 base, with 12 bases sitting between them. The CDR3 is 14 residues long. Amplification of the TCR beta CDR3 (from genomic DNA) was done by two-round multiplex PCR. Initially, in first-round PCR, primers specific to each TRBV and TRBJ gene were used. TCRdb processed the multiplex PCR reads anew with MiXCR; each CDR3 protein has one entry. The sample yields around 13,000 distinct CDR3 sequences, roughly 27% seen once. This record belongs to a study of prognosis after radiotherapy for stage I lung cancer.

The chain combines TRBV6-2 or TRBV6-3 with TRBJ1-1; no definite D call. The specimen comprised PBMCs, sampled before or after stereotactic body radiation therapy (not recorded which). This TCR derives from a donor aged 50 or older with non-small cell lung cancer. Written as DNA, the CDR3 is TGTGCCAGCAGCCTCTATGGAAAGAACACTGAAGCTTTCTTT. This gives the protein CASSLYGKNTEAFF.